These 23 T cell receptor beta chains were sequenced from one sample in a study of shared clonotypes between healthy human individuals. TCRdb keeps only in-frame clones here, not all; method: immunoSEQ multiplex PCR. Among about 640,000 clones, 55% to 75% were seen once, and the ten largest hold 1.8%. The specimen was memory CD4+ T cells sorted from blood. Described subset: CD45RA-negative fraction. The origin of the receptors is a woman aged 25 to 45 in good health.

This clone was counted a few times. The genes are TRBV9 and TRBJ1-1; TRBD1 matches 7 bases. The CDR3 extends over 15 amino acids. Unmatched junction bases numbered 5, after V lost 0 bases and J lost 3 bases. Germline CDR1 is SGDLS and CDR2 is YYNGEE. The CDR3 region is CASSVADRPHTEAFF. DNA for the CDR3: TGTGCCAGCAGCGTAGCGGACAGGCCACACACTGAAGCTTTCTTT.

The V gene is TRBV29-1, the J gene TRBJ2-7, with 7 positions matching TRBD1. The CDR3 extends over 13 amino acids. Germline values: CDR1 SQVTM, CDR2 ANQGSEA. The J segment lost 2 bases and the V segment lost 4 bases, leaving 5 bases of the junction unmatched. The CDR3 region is CSVGAGTAYEQYF. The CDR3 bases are TGCAGCGTTGGGGCCGGGACAGCCTACGAGCAGTACTTC.

DNA for the CDR3: TGTGCCAGCACGCGGGTTCGGACAGATACGCAGTATTTT. It is translated as CASTRVRTDTQYF. This chain links TRBV2 with TRBJ2-3, with D perhaps matching TRBD2 (5 bases). Trimming stripped 7 bases from V and 3 bases from J, with 11 bases between. Germline V gives CDR1 SNHLY, CDR2 FYNNEI. The CDR3 is made up of 13 amino acids.

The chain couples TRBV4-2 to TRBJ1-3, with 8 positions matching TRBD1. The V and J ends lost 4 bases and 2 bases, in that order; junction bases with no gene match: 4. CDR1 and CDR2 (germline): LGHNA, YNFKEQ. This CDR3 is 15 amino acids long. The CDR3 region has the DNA TGTGCCAGCAGCCTTATACAGGGGGCTGGAAACACCATATATTTT. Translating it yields CASSLIQGAGNTIYF.

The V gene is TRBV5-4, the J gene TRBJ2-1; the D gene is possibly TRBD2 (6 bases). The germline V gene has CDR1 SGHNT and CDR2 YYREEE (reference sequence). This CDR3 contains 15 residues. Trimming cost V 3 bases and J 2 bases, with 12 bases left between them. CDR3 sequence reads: CASSSGSSTYNEQFF. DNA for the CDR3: TGTGCCAGCAGCTCCGGGAGTAGTACCTACAATGAGCAGTTCTTC.

This CDR3 is CASRHRVNTEAFF. For the CDR3, the DNA is TGCGCCAGCCGGCACAGGGTAAACACTGAAGCTTTCTTT. The chain joins TRBV5-1 to TRBJ1-1, with D perhaps TRBD1 (6 bases). The germline V gene encodes CDR1 SGHRS and CDR2 YFSETQ. The CDR3 contains 13 residues. V was clipped by 7 bases and J by 2 bases, with 12 bases between them.

CDR3 DNA sequence: TGTGCCAGCAGTTACCGGGACAGGAGTGCTAGATACGAGCAGTACTTC. Translating it yields CASSYRDRSARYEQYF. The chain links TRBV6-6 to TRBJ2-7, with TRBD1 matching over 8 bases. The CDR3 covers 16 residues. Trimming removed 2 bases from V and 4 bases from J; junction bases left unmatched: 10. Per germline, CDR1 MNHNY and CDR2 SVGAGI (reference sequence).

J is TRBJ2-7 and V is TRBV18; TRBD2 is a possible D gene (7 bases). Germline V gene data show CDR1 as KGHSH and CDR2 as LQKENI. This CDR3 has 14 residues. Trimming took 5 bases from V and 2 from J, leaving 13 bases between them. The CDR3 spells CASSEQGGPYEQYF. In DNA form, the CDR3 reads TGTGCCAGCTCAGAACAGGGAGGGCCCTACGAGCAGTACTTC.

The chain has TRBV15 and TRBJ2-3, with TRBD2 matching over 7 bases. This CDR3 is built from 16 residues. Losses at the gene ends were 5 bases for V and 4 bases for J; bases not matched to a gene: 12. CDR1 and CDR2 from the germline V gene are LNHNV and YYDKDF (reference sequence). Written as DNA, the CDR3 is TGTGCCACCAGCCCTAAGGGCGGGGGTCTCTCAGATACGCAGTATTTT. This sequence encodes CATSPKGGGLSDTQYF. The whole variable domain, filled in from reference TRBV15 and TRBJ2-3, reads DAMVIQNPRYQVTQFGKPVTLSCSQTLNHNVMYWYQQKSSQAPKLLFHYYDKDFNNEADTPDNFQSRRPNTSFCFLDIRSPGLGDTAMYLCATSPKGGGLSDTQYFGPGTRLTVL.

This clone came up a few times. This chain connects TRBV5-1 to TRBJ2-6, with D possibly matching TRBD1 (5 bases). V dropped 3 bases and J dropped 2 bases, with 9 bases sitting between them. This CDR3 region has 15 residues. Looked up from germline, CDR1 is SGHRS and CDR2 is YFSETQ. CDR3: CASSSAGTGANVLTF. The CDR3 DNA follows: TGCGCCAGCAGCTCTGCAGGGACTGGGGCCAACGTCCTGACTTTC.

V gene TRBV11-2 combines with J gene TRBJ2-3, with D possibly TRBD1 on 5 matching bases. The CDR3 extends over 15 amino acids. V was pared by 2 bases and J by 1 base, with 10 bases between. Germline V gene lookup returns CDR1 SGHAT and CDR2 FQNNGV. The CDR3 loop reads CASSLQGSGTDTQYF. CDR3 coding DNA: TGTGCCAGCAGCTTACAGGGTTCCGGCACAGATACGCAGTATTTT. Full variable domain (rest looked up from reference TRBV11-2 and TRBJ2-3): EAGVAQSPRYKIIEKRQSVAFWCNPISGHATLYWYQQILGQGPKLLIQFQNNGVVDDSQLPKDRFSAERLKGVDSTLKIQPAKLEDSAVYLCASSLQGSGTDTQYFGPGTRLTVL.

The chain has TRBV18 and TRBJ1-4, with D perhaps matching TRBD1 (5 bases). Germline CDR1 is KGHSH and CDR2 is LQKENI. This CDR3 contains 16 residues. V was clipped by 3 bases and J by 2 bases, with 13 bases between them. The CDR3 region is CASSPGRGSTNEKLFF. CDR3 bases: TGTGCCAGCTCACCGGGGCGGGGATCGACTAATGAAAAACTGTTTTTT.

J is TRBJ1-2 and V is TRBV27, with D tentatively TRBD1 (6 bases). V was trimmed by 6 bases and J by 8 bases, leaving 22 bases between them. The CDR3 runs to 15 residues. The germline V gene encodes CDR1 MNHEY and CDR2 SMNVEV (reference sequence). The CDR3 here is CASSSVFLDRKGYTF. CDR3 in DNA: TGTGCCAGCAGCTCCGTCTTCCTTGACAGGAAGGGCTACACCTTC.

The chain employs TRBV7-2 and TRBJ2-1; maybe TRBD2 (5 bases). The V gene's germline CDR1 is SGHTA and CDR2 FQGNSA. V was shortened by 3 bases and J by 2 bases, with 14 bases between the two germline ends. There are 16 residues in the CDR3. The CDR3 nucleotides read TGTGCCAGCAGCTTCGATACCGGGAAGCCCTACAATGAGCAGTTCTTC. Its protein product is CASSFDTGKPYNEQFF. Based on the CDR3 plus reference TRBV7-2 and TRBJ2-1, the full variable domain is GAGVSQSPSNKVTEKGKDVELRCDPISGHTALYWYRQSLGQGLEFLIYFQGNSAPDKSGLPSDRFSAERTGGSVSTLTIQRTQQEDSAVYLCASSFDTGKPYNEQFFGPGTRLTVL.

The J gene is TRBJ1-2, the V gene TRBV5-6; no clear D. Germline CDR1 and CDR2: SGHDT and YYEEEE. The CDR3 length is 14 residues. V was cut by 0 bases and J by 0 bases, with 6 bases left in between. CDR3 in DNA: TGTGCCAGCAGCTTGGCGACGGCTAACTATGGCTACACCTTC. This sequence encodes CASSLATANYGYTF.

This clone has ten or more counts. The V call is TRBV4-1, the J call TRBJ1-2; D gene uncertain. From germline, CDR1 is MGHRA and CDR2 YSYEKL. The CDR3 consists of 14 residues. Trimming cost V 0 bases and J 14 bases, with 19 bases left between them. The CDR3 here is CASSQDWQQTAWTF. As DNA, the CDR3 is TGCGCCAGCAGCCAAGATTGGCAGCAAACGGCGTGGACCTTC.

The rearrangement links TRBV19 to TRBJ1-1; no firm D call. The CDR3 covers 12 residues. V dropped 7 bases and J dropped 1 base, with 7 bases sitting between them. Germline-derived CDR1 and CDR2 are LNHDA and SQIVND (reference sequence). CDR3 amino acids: CASTRGNTEAFF. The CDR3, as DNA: TGTGCCAGTACCCGGGGGAACACTGAAGCTTTCTTT.

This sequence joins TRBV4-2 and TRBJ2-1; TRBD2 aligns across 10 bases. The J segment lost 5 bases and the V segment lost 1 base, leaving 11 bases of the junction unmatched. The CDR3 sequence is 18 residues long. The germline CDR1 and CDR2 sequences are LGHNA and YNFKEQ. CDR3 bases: TGTGCCAGCAGCCAAGCGACCGCACTAGCGGGGCCCGACAATGAGCAGTTCTTC. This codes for CASSQATALAGPDNEQFF.

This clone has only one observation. CDR3 sequence (DNA): TGTGCCAGCACGGAGCGGGAGGGCTACAATGAGCAGTTCTTC. This sequence encodes CASTEREGYNEQFF. The genes are TRBV2 and TRBJ2-1, with 10 positions matching TRBD2. Germline V gene sequence: CDR1 SNHLY, CDR2 FYNNEI. This CDR3 has 14 amino acids. V lost 7 bases to trimming and J lost 3 bases; unmatched junction nucleotides: 3.

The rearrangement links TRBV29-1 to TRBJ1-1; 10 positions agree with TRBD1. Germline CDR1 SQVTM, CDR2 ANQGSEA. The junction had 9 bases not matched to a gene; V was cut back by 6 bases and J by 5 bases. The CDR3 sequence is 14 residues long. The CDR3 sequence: CSVELDRGITEAFF. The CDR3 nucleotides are TGCAGCGTAGAGTTGGACAGGGGGATAACTGAAGCTTTCTTT.

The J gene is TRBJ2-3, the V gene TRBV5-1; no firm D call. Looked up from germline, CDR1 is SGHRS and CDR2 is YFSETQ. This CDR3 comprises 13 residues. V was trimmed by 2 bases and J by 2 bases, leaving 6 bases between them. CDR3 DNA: TGCGCCAGCAGCTTTGAGAACACAGATACGCAGTATTTT. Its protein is CASSFENTDTQYF.

CDR3 sequence: CASSLSRYSLREQYF. The CDR3 region has the DNA TGTGCCAGCAGTTTATCCCGTTACAGCCTCCGCGAGCAGTACTTC. V and J are TRBV27 and TRBJ2-7, with D uncertain. The V end lost 0 bases, the J end lost 6 bases, and 15 bases lay between the germline ends. Germline V gene data show CDR1 as MNHEY and CDR2 as SMNVEV (reference sequence). The CDR3 has 15 amino acids.

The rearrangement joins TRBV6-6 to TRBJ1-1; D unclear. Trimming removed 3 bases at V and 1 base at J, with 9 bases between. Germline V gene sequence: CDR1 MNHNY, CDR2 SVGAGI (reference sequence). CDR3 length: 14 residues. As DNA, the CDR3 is TGTGCCAGCAGTTATAAACGGAGGAACACTGAAGCTTTCTTT. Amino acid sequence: CASSYKRRNTEAFF.